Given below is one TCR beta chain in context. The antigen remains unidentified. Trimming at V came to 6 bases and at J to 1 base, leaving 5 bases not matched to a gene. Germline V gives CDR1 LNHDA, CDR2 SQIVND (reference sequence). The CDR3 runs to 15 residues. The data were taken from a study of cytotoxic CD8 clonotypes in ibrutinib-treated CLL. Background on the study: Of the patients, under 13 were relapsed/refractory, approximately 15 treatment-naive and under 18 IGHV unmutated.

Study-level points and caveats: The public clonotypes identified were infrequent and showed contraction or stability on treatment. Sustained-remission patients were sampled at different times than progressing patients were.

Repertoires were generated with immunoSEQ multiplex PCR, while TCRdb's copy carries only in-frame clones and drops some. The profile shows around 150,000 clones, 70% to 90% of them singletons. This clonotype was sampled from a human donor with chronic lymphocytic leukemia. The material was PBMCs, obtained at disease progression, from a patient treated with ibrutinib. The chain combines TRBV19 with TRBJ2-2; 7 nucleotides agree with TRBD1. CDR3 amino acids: CASSRDSLNTGELFF. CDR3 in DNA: TGTGCCAGTAGCCGGGACAGCCTGAACACCGGGGAGCTGTTTTTT. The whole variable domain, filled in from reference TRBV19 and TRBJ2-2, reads DGGITQSPKYLFRKEGQNVTLSCEQNLNHDAMYWYRQDPGQGLRLIYYSQIVNDFQKGDIAEGYSVSREKKESFPLTVTSAQKNPTAFYLCASSRDSLNTGELFFGEGSRLTVL.